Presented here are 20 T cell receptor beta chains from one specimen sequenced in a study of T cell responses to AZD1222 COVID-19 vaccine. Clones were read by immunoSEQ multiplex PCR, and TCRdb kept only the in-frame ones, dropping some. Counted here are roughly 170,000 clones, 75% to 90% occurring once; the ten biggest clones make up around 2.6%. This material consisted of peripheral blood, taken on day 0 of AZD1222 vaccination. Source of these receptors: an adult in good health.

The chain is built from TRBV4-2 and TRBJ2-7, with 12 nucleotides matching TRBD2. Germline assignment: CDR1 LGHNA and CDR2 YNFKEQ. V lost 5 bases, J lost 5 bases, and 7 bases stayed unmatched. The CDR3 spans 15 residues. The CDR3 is CASSELAGGMNEQYF. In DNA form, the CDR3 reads TGTGCCAGCAGCGAACTAGCGGGAGGAATGAACGAGCAGTACTTC.

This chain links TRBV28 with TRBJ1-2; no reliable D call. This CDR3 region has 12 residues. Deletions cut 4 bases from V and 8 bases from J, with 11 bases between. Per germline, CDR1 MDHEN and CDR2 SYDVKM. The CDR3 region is CASSSQTWGYTF. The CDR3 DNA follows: TGTGCCAGCAGTTCCCAGACTTGGGGCTACACCTTC.

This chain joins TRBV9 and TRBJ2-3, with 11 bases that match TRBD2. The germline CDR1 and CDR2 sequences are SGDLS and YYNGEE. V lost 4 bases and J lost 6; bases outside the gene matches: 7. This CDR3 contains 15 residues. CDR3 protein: CASSPTSGNFDTQYF. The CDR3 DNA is TGTGCCAGCAGCCCGACTAGCGGGAATTTCGATACGCAGTATTTT.

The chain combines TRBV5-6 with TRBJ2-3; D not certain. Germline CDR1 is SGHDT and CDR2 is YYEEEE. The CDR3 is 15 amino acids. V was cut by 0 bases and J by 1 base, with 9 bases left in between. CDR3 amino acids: CASSLVRAGTDTQYF. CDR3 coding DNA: TGTGCCAGCAGCTTGGTGCGCGCGGGCACAGATACGCAGTATTTT.

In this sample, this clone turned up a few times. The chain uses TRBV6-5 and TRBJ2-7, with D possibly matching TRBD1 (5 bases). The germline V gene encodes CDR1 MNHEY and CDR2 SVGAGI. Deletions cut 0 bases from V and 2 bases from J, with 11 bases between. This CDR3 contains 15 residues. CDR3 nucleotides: TGTGCCAGCAGTTACTCGTTTCAGGGCCCCTACGAGCAGTACTTC. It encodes CASSYSFQGPYEQYF.

The CDR3, as DNA: TGTGCCAGCAGTGAAATTACAGGGGGCATTTGGTATGGCTACACCTTC. The encoded protein is CASSEITGGIWYGYTF. The chain links TRBV6-1 to TRBJ1-2; 9 positions agree with TRBD1. CDR1 is MNHNS, CDR2 SASEGT, per germline. After removal of 2 bases from V and 5 bases from J, the junction contained 9 bases not matched to a gene. The CDR3 totals 16 residues.

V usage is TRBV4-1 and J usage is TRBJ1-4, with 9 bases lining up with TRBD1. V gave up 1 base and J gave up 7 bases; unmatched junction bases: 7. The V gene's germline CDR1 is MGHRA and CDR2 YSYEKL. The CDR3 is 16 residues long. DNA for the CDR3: TGCGCCAGCAGCCAAGTGGGACAGGGAAGCGGTGAAAAACTGTTTTTT. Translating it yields CASSQVGQGSGEKLFF.

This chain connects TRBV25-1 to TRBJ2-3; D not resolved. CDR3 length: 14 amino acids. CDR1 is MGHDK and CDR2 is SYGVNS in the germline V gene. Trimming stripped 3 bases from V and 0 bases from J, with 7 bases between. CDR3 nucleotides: TGTGCCAGCAGTGATCGTCTTAGCACAGATACGCAGTATTTT. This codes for CASSDRLSTDTQYF.

Here the CDR3 DNA reads TGTGCCAGCAGCGTAGGCGCTGGGAGGAGCTCCTACAATGAGCAGTTCTTC. This translates into CASSVGAGRSSYNEQFF. This chain joins TRBV9 and TRBJ2-1; D might be TRBD2 (6 bases). The CDR3 is 17 residues long. Trimming cost V 0 bases and J 0 bases, with 13 bases left between them. Germline CDR1 is SGDLS and CDR2 is YYNGEE.

CDR3 in amino acids: CAWNLQGTGNSPLHF. The DNA of the CDR3 is TGTGCCTGGAATTTACAGGGTACAGGAAATTCACCCCTCCACTTT. The V gene is TRBV30, the J gene TRBJ1-6, with D perhaps matching TRBD1 (6 bases). CDR1 GTSNPN and CDR2 SVGIG come from the germline V gene (reference sequence). CDR3 size: 15 residues. With 4 bases removed from V and 7 bases from J, the gap between germline ends came to 17 bases.

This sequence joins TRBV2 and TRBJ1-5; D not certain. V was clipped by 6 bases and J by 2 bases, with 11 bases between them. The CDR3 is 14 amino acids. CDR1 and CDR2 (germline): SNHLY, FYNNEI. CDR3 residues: CASSANGGNQPQHF. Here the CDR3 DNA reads TGTGCCAGCAGCGCTAATGGGGGCAATCAGCCCCAGCATTTT.

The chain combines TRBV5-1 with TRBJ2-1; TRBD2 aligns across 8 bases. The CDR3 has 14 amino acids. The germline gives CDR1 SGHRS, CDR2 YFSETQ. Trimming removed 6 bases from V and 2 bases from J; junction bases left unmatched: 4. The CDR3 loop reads CASKELAAYNEQFF. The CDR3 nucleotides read TGCGCCAGCAAGGAACTAGCGGCCTACAATGAGCAGTTCTTC.

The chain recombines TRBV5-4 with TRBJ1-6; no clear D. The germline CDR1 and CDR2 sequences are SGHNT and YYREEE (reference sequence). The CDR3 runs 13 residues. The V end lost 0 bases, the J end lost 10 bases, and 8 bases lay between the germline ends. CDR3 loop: CASSLASGSPLHF. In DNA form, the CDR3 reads TGTGCCAGCAGCTTGGCCTCGGGGTCACCCCTCCACTTT.

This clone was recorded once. The chain's CDR3 is CASSSPAPTNEQFF. In DNA, the CDR3 is TGTGCCAGCAGTTCCCCGGCGCCAACCAATGAGCAGTTCTTC. The J gene is TRBJ2-1, the V gene TRBV28; D remains ambiguous. V lost 4 bases and J 6 bases, leaving 13 bases between the germline ends. The CDR3 contains 14 residues. Germline assignment: CDR1 MDHEN and CDR2 SYDVKM. Together with reference TRBV28 and TRBJ2-1, the CDR3 gives the full variable domain: DVKVTQSSRYLVKRTGEKVFLECVQDMDHENMFWYRQDPGLGLRLIYFSYDVKMKEKGDIPEGYSVSREKKERFSLILESASTNQTSMYLCASSSPAPTNEQFFGPGTRLTVL.

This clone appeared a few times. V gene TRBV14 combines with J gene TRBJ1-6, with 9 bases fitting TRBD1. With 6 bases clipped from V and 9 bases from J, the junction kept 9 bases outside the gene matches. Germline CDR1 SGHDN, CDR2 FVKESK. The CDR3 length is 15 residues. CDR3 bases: TGTGCCAGCAGTCCCCCTGGGACAGGGACTTCACCCCTCCACTTT. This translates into CASSPPGTGTSPLHF.

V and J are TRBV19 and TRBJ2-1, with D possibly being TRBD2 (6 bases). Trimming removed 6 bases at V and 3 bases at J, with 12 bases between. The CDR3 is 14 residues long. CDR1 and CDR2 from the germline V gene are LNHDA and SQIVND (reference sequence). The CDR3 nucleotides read TGTGCCAGTAGAGGCAGGGAGGACTACAATGAGCAGTTCTTC. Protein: CASRGREDYNEQFF.

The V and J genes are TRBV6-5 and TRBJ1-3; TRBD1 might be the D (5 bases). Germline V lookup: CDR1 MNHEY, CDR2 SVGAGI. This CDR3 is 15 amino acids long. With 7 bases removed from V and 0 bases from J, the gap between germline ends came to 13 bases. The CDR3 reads CASTNRQFSGNTIYF. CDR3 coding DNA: TGTGCCAGCACCAATCGACAGTTCTCTGGAAACACCATATATTTT.

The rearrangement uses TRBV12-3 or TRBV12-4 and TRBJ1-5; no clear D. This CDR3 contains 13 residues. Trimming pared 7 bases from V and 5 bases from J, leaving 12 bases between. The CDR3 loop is CASNTDWDQPQHF. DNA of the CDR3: TGTGCCAGCAATACAGATTGGGATCAGCCCCAGCATTTT.

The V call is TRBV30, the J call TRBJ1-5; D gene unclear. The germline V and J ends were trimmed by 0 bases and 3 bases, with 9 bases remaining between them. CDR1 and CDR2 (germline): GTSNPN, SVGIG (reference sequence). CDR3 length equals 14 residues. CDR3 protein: CAWSVSTFNQPQHF. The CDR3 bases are TGTGCCTGGAGTGTATCCACCTTCAATCAGCCCCAGCATTTT.

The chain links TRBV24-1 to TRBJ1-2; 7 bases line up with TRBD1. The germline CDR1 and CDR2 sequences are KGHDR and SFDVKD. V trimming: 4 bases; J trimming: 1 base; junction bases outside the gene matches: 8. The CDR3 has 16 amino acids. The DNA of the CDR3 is TGTGCCACCAGTGACCATCACGGGACAGATAACTATGGCTACACCTTC. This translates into CATSDHHGTDNYGYTF.